The present TCR beta chain was sequenced within a study of T cell responses to AZD1222 COVID-19 vaccine. Concerning this clone itself: What it binds is unknown.

CDR3 length equals 17 residues. The germline gives CDR1 MGHRA, CDR2 YSYEKL. Trimming took 8 bases from V and 8 from J; bases not matched to a gene: 18. Study results and limitations: Increases in Spike-specific TCR breadth and depth were seen after two AZD1222 doses. Every sample of the repertoires postdated the peak T cell response. Most donors were white British, females outnumbered males, and clonal diversity was possibly underestimated. AZD1222 recipients seropositive at baseline numbered only six.

Using immunoSEQ multiplex PCR, the repertoire was profiled, and TCRdb retains in-frame clones only, with some absent. This sample's table reports about 140,000 clones. The chain joins TRBV4-1 to TRBJ2-1, with 10 bases identical to TRBD2. The clonotype comes from an adult in good health. Sequencing was performed on peripheral blood. For the CDR3, the DNA is TGCGCCAGCGGAAATTCCGGGACTAGCGTGGGTACCGATGAGCAGTTCTTC. It encodes CASGNSGTSVGTDEQFF.